Shown below are 3 T cell receptor beta chains from a single sample sequenced in a study of control samples from healthy donors and cancer patients. The method was immunoSEQ multiplex PCR; TCRdb's version includes in-frame clones alone and lacks a portion of them. Here the sample spans 150,000 to 200,000 clones, around nine tenths being singletons. The sample was blood. All receptors derive from a man aged 30-40 years in good health.

The chain couples TRBV20-1 to TRBJ2-7, with a tentative D call TRBD1 (6 bases). V lost 6 bases and J lost 7, with 28 bases in between. Germline lookup yields CDR1 DFQATT and CDR2 SNEGSKA (reference sequence). The CDR3 has 16 amino acids. The CDR3 protein is CSASPGTSPKVREQYF. CDR3 in DNA: TGCAGTGCGAGTCCCGGGACATCCCCAAAGGTGAGGGAGCAGTACTTC.

The genes are TRBV21-1 and TRBJ2-2; the D call TRBD1 from the table was never checked on the DNA. TRBV21-1 is assigned pseudogene status. The CDR3 has 14 residues. CDR3 amino acids: CASRTRDSSGELFF. CDR3 nucleotides: TGTGCCAGCAGGACCCGGGACAGTTCCGGGGAGCTGTTTTTT.

V gene TRBV9 combines with J gene TRBJ1-1; D ambiguous. CDR1 and CDR2 (germline): SGDLS, YYNGEE. The CDR3 runs 13 residues. V lost 7 bases and J lost 0, with 10 bases in between. This CDR3 reads CASSRAMNTEAFF. In nucleotides, the CDR3 is TGTGCCAGCTCCCGGGCCATGAACACTGAAGCTTTCTTT. Using reference TRBV9 and TRBJ1-1 for the parts outside the CDR3, the full variable domain is DSGVTQTPKHLITATGQRVTLRCSPRSGDLSVYWYQQSLDQGLQFLIQYYNGEERAKGNILERFSAQQFPDLHSELNLSSLELGDSALYFCASSRAMNTEAFFGQGTRLTVV.